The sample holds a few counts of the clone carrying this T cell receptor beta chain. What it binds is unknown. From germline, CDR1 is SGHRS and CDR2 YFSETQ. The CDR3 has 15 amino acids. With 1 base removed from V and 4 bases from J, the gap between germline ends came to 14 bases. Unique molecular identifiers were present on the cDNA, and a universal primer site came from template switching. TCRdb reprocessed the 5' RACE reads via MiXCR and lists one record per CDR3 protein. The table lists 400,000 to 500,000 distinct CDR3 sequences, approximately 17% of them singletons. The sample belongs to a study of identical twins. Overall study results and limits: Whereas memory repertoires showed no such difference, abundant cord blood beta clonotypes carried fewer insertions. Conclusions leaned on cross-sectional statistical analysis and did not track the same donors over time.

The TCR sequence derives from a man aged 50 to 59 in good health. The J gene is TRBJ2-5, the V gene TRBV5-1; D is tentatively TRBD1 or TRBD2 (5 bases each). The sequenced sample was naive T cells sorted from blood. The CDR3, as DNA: TGCGCCAGCAGCTTGTTATCGGGGCGCGGAGAGACCCAGTACTTC. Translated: CASSLLSGRGETQYF.